Each of the 28 T cell receptor beta chains below was sequenced from the same sample in a study of T cells in Graves' hyperthyroidism and ophthalmopathy. RNA transcripts were the template for amplifying TCR beta CDR3 regions. The TCR CDR3 first-round RT-PCR relied on the HTBI primer set. MiXCR was run by TCRdb on the multiplex PCR reads, yielding one entry per CDR3 protein. The data hold hundreds of thousands of distinct CDR3 sequences, with around a third observed a single time. Sequenced material: blood. These receptor sequences come from a woman in her thirties or forties with Graves' hyperthyroidism.

This clonotype came up many times. J is TRBJ1-1 and V is TRBV7-9; no reliable D call. Trimming shortened V by 6 bases and J by 5 bases, and 13 bases separated the two germline ends. The CDR3 loop spans 13 amino acids. Germline V gives CDR1 SEHNR, CDR2 FQNEAQ (reference sequence). Here the CDR3 reads CASRLTFETEAFF. The DNA for the CDR3 is TGTGCCAGCAGATTGACCTTCGAGACTGAAGCTTTCTTT.

The rearrangement links TRBV2 to TRBJ2-7; D is possibly TRBD1 or TRBD2 (5 bases each). CDR1 is SNHLY, CDR2 FYNNEI, per germline. Trimming took off 5 bases at V and 1 base at J, with 18 bases between the two ends. The CDR3 totals 16 residues. CDR3 sequence (DNA): TGTGCCAGCAGTAAACTAAGCGGTGGGGGTTCCTACGAGCAGTACTTC. The encoded protein is CASSKLSGGGSYEQYF.

On this clonotype itself: Possible read error: a much larger clone is one base away. The genes are TRBV20-1 and TRBJ2-6, with D tentatively TRBD1 or TRBD2 (5 bases each). Trimming cost V 5 bases and J 0 bases, with 11 bases left between them. The CDR3 loop spans 15 amino acids. Germline CDR1 DFQATT, CDR2 SNEGSKA (reference sequence). CDR3 in DNA: TGCAGTGCTCGATGGGGGAACTCTGGGGCCAACGTCCTGACTTTC. Translating gives CSARWGNSGANVLTF.

V is TRBV30 and J is TRBJ1-2, with D possibly TRBD1 on 6 matching bases. CDR1 and CDR2 (germline): GTSNPN, SVGIG (reference sequence). V dropped 0 bases and J dropped 8 bases, with 10 bases sitting between them. This CDR3 region has 12 residues. The chain's CDR3 is CAWSVTGRGYTF. CDR3 bases: TGTGCCTGGAGTGTAACAGGGCGAGGCTACACCTTC.

J is TRBJ2-5 and V is TRBV9; D gene ambiguous. This CDR3 region has 15 residues. The V end lost 4 bases, the J end lost 5 bases, and 18 bases lay between the germline ends. Germline V gives CDR1 SGDLS, CDR2 YYNGEE. DNA of the CDR3: TGTGCCAGCAGCACCGGACGGTCTGCATGGGAGACCCAGTACTTC. Amino acid sequence: CASSTGRSAWETQYF.

The chain uses TRBV4-1 and TRBJ1-2; TRBD1 aligns across 8 bases. The germline V gene encodes CDR1 MGHRA and CDR2 YSYEKL. The ends lost 1 base at V and 4 bases at J; junction bases unmatched: 5. The CDR3 sequence is 15 residues long. CDR3 DNA sequence: TGCGCCAGCAGCCAAGTCCAGGACAGGGTCTATGGCTACACCTTC. Protein: CASSQVQDRVYGYTF.

This clonotype has a count of ten or more. The CDR3 protein is CASSPTGARGGSPLHF. DNA for the CDR3: TGCGCCAGCAGCCCCACAGGGGCGCGGGGGGGTTCACCCCTCCACTTT. This chain links TRBV10-2 with TRBJ1-6, with 7 bases lining up with TRBD1. After removal of 6 bases from V and 9 bases from J, the junction contained 14 bases not matched to a gene. The V gene's germline CDR1 is WSHSY and CDR2 SAAADI. The CDR3 loop spans 16 amino acids.

This clonotype was counted many times. V and J are TRBV12-3 or TRBV12-4 and TRBJ2-5; D may be TRBD1 (5 bases). V lost 4 bases, J lost 1 base, and 7 bases lay in between. This CDR3 is built from 13 residues. The CDR3 protein is CASSSTVQETQYF. As DNA, the CDR3 is TGTGCCAGCAGTTCGACAGTCCAAGAGACCCAGTACTTC.

Many counts were recorded for this clonotype. V usage is TRBV29-1 and J usage is TRBJ1-4; D is ambiguous. The germline V gene encodes CDR1 SQVTM and CDR2 ANQGSEA. This CDR3 has 12 amino acids. The V and J ends lost 7 bases and 8 bases respectively, with 14 bases between them. CDR3 sequence (DNA): TGCAGCGCAGCCGCGATGAGGGAAAAACTGTTTTTT. Protein sequence: CSAAAMREKLFF.

The CDR3 nucleotides are TGTGCCAATCCCCCCGGGACAGGGGGCAATCAGCCCCAGCATTTT. This codes for CANPPGTGGNQPQHF. The rearrangement links TRBV19 to TRBJ1-5; 10 bases map to TRBD1. Trimming took 10 bases from V and 2 from J; bases not matched to a gene: 8. The CDR3 is made up of 15 amino acids. CDR1 is LNHDA, CDR2 SQIVND, per germline (reference sequence).

The chain joins TRBV29-1 to TRBJ2-5; D may be TRBD1 or TRBD2 (5 bases each). V shed 5 bases and J shed 4 bases, with 11 bases lying between them. The CDR3 consists of 12 residues. Germline CDR1 and CDR2: SQVTM and ANQGSEA. The CDR3 is CSVRGVGETQYF. As DNA, the CDR3 is TGCAGCGTTCGAGGGGTTGGAGAGACCCAGTACTTC.

The V and J genes are TRBV6-1 and TRBJ1-5; 10 nucleotides agree with TRBD1. This CDR3 region has 17 residues. V was pared by 5 bases and J by 4 bases, with 11 bases of the junction left unmatched. Germline V gives CDR1 MNHNS, CDR2 SASEGT. This CDR3 is CASSKTLQDRGNQPQHF. The CDR3 coding sequence is TGTGCCAGCAGTAAAACGCTACAGGACAGGGGGAATCAGCCCCAGCATTTT.

The CDR3 bases are TGCAGTGCCCCCCCCACGGGCACAGATACGCAGTATTTT. Residues: CSAPPTGTDTQYF. The chain has TRBV20-1 and TRBJ2-3; D ambiguous. The germline CDR1 and CDR2 sequences are DFQATT and SNEGSKA (reference sequence). Deletions cut 6 bases from V and 1 base from J, with 11 bases between. CDR3 length: 13 amino acids.

This clonotype was seen ten or more times. The chain recombines TRBV5-4 with TRBJ2-6; D tentatively reads TRBD1 or TRBD2 (5 bases each). This CDR3 spans 16 amino acids. Trimming stripped 0 bases from V and 2 bases from J, with 9 bases between. From germline, CDR1 is SGHNT and CDR2 YYREEE (reference sequence). The CDR3 DNA follows: TGTGCCAGCAGCTTGGGTGGGGACCCTGGGGCCAACGTCCTGACTTTC. Protein product: CASSLGGDPGANVLTF.

The chain employs TRBV29-1 and TRBJ2-7; D gene unclear. Trimming stripped 5 bases from V and 3 bases from J, with 11 bases between. The CDR3 extends over 12 amino acids. Per germline, CDR1 SQVTM and CDR2 ANQGSEA. The CDR3: CSVYDWGYEQYF. In nucleotides, the CDR3 is TGCAGCGTTTATGATTGGGGCTACGAGCAGTACTTC.

The gene calls are TRBV18 and TRBJ1-3; D is unresolved. Germline CDR1 KGHSH, CDR2 LQKENI. This CDR3 is built from 15 residues. V lost 0 bases, J lost 0 bases, and 6 bases lay in between. The CDR3 is CASSPPVSSGNTIYF. The CDR3 DNA is TGTGCCAGCTCACCACCCGTGAGCTCTGGAAACACCATATATTTT. Filled out from reference TRBV18 and TRBJ1-3, the complete variable domain reads NAGVMQNPRHLVRRRGQEARLRCSPMKGHSHVYWYRQLPEEGLKFMVYLQKENIIDESGMPKERFSAEFPKEGPSILRIQQVVRGDSAAYFCASSPPVSSGNTIYFGEGSWLTVV.

This clonotype was detected many times. The genes are TRBV20-1 and TRBJ1-2; D possibly corresponds to TRBD1 (5 bases). Germline-derived CDR1 and CDR2 are DFQATT and SNEGSKA (reference sequence). The CDR3 loop spans 13 amino acids. The V end was cut by 4 bases, the J end by 6 bases, with 15 bases between. The CDR3, as DNA: TGCAGTGCTACAACAAACCAGGGTGATGGCTACACCTTC. Its translation is CSATTNQGDGYTF.

V and J are TRBV12-3 or TRBV12-4 and TRBJ2-7; tentative D call: TRBD2 (6 bases). The CDR3 contains 14 residues. The V gene lost 5 bases and the J gene lost 2 bases, with 13 bases spanning the gap. The CDR3 is CASSRGMGAYEQYF. The CDR3, as DNA: TGTGCCAGCAGTCGCGGGATGGGGGCCTACGAGCAGTACTTC.

Remarks on this clonotype: A much larger clone is a single base away; this may be a read error. The genes are TRBV7-2 and TRBJ1-4, with unresolved D. The CDR3 has 14 amino acids. Trimming pared 3 bases from V and 0 bases from J, leaving 5 bases between. Germline V lookup: CDR1 SGHTA, CDR2 FQGNSA. CDR3 residues: CASSLAPTNEKLFF. CDR3 sequence (DNA): TGTGCCAGCAGCTTGGCGCCAACTAATGAAAAACTGTTTTTT.

This clonotype has ten or more counts. The CDR3 DNA is TGTGCCAGCAGCTTGCTGGAAATTAACTATGGCTACACCTTC. It specifies CASSLLEINYGYTF. The V and J genes are TRBV5-6 and TRBJ1-2; D is uncertain. This CDR3 contains 14 residues. Germline V gives CDR1 SGHDT, CDR2 YYEEEE. The ends were cut back, 1 base at V and 1 base at J, with 8 bases in the middle.

J is TRBJ1-2 and V is TRBV2; 7 bases are a match to TRBD1. CDR1 is SNHLY and CDR2 is FYNNEI in the germline V gene. This CDR3 spans 13 amino acids. Unmatched junction bases numbered 12, after V lost 9 bases and J lost 8 bases. The CDR3 sequence: CASSGQTLIGYTF. CDR3 coding DNA: TGTGCCAGTTCGGGACAGACTCTGATCGGCTACACCTTC.

The V gene is TRBV5-6, the J gene TRBJ1-2; TRBD1 aligns across 7 bases. CDR1 and CDR2 (germline): SGHDT, YYEEEE. V lost 1 base, J lost 8 bases, and 8 bases stayed unmatched. The CDR3 consists of 14 residues. Written as DNA, the CDR3 is TGTGCCAGCAGCTTGTTGACAGGGCTTGGCGGCTACACCTTC. This encodes CASSLLTGLGGYTF. Together with reference TRBV5-6 and TRBJ1-2, the CDR3 gives the full variable domain: DAGVTQSPTHLIKTRGQQVTLRCSPKSGHDTVSWYQQALGQGPQFIFQYYEEEERQRGNFPDRFSGHQFPNYSSELNVNALLLGDSALYLCASSLLTGLGGYTFGSGTRLTVV.

This clonotype has at least ten counts. V is TRBV7-9 and J is TRBJ2-7; D ambiguous. Trimming removed 1 base from V and 0 bases from J, with 7 bases in between. Germline CDR1 reads SEHNR; CDR2 reads FQNEAQ (reference sequence). The CDR3 runs to 14 residues. CDR3: CASSLDQHSYEQYF. The CDR3 region has the DNA TGTGCCAGCAGCTTAGACCAGCACTCCTACGAGCAGTACTTC. Full variable domain (rest looked up from reference TRBV7-9 and TRBJ2-7): DTGVSQNPRHKITKRGQNVTFRCDPISEHNRLYWYRQTLGQGPEFLTYFQNEAQLEKSRLLSDRFSAERPKGSFSTLEIQRTEQGDSAMYLCASSLDQHSYEQYFGPGTRLTVT.

The V gene is TRBV4-3, the J gene TRBJ2-2; no reliable D call. This CDR3 comprises 15 residues. Germline CDR1 reads LGHNA; CDR2 reads YSLEER. Trimming removed 0 bases at V and 3 bases at J, with 8 bases between. CDR3 nucleotide sequence: TGCGCCAGCAGCCAAGAATGGTTGGACACCGGGGAGCTGTTTTTT. Translated, it gives CASSQEWLDTGELFF.

The chain combines TRBV29-1 with TRBJ2-5; 9 bases line up with TRBD2. Per germline, CDR1 SQVTM and CDR2 ANQGSEA. After removal of 1 base from V and 4 bases from J, the junction contained 1 base not matched to a gene. The CDR3 length is 13 residues. The CDR3 reads CSVEVTSGETQYF. For the CDR3, the DNA is TGCAGCGTTGAAGTGACTAGCGGAGAGACCCAGTACTTC.

The rearrangement links TRBV2 to TRBJ2-7, with D perhaps being TRBD1 or TRBD2 (7 bases each). The germline CDR1 and CDR2 sequences are SNHLY and FYNNEI. Trimming took 6 bases from V and 5 from J, leaving 17 bases between them. CDR3 size: 14 residues. CDR3 coding DNA: TGTGCCAGCAGGAGGGCAGGGGGAGGGGACGAGCAGTACTTC. It encodes CASRRAGGGDEQYF.

The rearrangement uses TRBV6-5 and TRBJ2-5, with TRBD2 identical over 7 bases. V was clipped by 8 bases and J by 2 bases; unmatched bases: 5. The CDR3 totals 13 residues. CDR1 is MNHEY and CDR2 is SVGAGI in the germline V gene. The CDR3 sequence is CASCRGLQETQYF. CDR3 coding DNA: TGTGCCAGCTGTCGGGGACTACAAGAGACCCAGTACTTC.

This clonotype was counted at least ten times. This CDR3 is CASSQAGNSNQPQHF. CDR3 nucleotides: TGCGCCAGCAGCCAAGCAGGGAATAGCAATCAGCCCCAGCATTTT. This chain links TRBV4-3 with TRBJ1-5, with D possibly TRBD1 on 5 matching bases. The germline V gene encodes CDR1 LGHNA and CDR2 YSLEER. This CDR3 spans 15 amino acids. Trimming pared 1 base from V and 0 bases from J, leaving 7 bases between.